This T cell receptor beta chain was captured in a study of beta chain features in type 1 diabetes (dated by TCRdb to 2016 to 2019). In terms of the full investigation: Patients and healthy donors did not differ in mean age, gender distribution, total cell number or subset yield. A total of under 120,000,000 sorted cells were examined across all samples, and RNA yield correlated strongly with the number of cells per subset. In the study, TCRB repertoires of sorted circulating CD4+ T cell subsets from recently diagnosed type 1 diabetes patients were compared with those of matched healthy donors. Naive and central memory subsets were obtained from all 30 or so donors, but regulatory and stem cell-like memory subsets were isolated from only 8 patients and 8 healthy donors. On the study overall, not on this receptor specifically: The naive, central memory and regulatory TCRB repertoires appeared to resemble one another more closely among patients than among healthy donors. Because cDNA was sequenced instead of genomic DNA, highly expressing activated cells could be over-represented, though the groups showed no difference in activation or CD3 levels. Shorter templates might have been favored by PCR, but patient and control samples were amplified and corrected together, so both groups would have been affected equally by any skew. Patients with type 1 diabetes made fewer insertions and deleted more nucleotides at VDJ recombination sites, implying thymic rearrangement abnormalities. Because small numbers of individuals were included in the HLA sub-analyses, any influence of HLA type on TCRB rearrangement was left unresolved. Type 1 diabetes patients showed a moderate but significant shortening of TCRB CDR3 length in all four CD4+ subsets.

All of the isolated RNA was reverse transcribed with the High Capacity cDNA Reverse Transcription Kit, so expressed TCRB transcripts were sequenced. Naive, central memory and regulatory T cell samples underwent deep immunoSEQ sequencing, averaging roughly 3.5 million total reads per sample. After sorted cells were lysed in RLT buffer, RNA was extracted with DNase-treated RNeasy Micro or Mini kits, with the choice depending on cell number. To prevent cross-contamination, every cell subset was processed on its own, while patient and healthy donor samples were processed together. The immunoSEQ multiplex PCR was used to amplify TCRB sequences from cDNA, generating 87-bp fragments that spanned the CDR3 region. Amplicons were sequenced on the Illumina HiSeq platform. The study's own analysis went as follows. PCR bias was corrected computationally using synthetic template baselines, and reads within Hamming distance 2 were collapsed, with unmergeable singletons discarded. Reads were aligned against IMGT to assign V, D and J genes, CDR3 length and insertions or deletions at six rearrangement sites. Clonotype counts were normalized to sorted cell number within each subset before computing true diversity and Gini coefficients with the tcR R package. The overlap coefficient, calculated on TCRB nucleotide sequences, was used to measure repertoire sharing. As a proxy for the pre-selection repertoire, out-of-frame TCRB sequences from naive cells were analyzed. TCRdb's version of the immuneACCESS table is confined to in-frame rearrangements and falls short of the full clone set. An unresolved V gene accounts for under half of the shortfall where checked; the remainder is of unknown origin. For V, J and clone size, that table is used; D and trimming come from the DNA. Recorded for this sample are hundreds of thousands of clones; 11% to 15% of them occurred a single time. Jointly, the top ten make up 0.035% to 0.045% of the sample.

With regard to this clone: It lacks a known antigen. Per-nucleotide qualities are absent, and no much larger clonotype sits a single base away.

The CDR3 goes from the cysteine to the phenylalanine over 14 residues. Only the CDR3 portion is preserved as DNA: 42 bases, with reading frame beginning at the first base. Looking up the germline V gene yields CDR1 SGHTA and CDR2 FQGNSA. Trimming removed 1 base from V and 8 bases from J, leaving 13 bases between the germline ends. Each donor gave one peripheral blood draw, averaging approximately 120 mL, which was collected into heparinised tubes. A BD FACSAria II and a panel including CD45RO, CCR7, CD25, CD127, CD95 and CD27 were used to sort naive, central memory, regulatory and stem cell-like memory CD4+ T cells. All sorted populations exceeded 95% purity. PBMCs were isolated right away by Lymphoprep density gradient centrifugation and were stained directly, without culture. Samples were stained and sorted in pairs, with one healthy donor and one patient per experiment, so that batch effects were minimized.

The rearrangement joined TRBV7-2 to TRBJ2-3, with TRBD2 tentatively as D gene (6 bases match). The specimen was naive CD4+ T cells from blood. The sample's cell subset or site label, in plain terms: true naive CD4+ T cells. The TCR was taken from a man between 18 and 35 years old with type 1 diabetes. Here the CDR3 is given as CASSLGSYGGTQYF. The DNA is TGTGCCAGCAGCTTAGGGTCGTACGGGGGTACGCAGTATTTT.